These 32 T cell receptor beta chains originate from one sample sequenced in a study of CD8 T cells in ankylosing spondylitis. TCRdb reprocessed the 5' RACE reads via MiXCR and lists one record per CDR3 protein. Of a few hundred thousand distinct CDR3 sequences detected, 15% to 20% appear once; the ten largest clones hold around 32%. The sequencing sample was made of blood, either unsorted or a sorted T cell fraction (not recorded which). Every receptor here comes from a male donor with ankylosing spondylitis or in good health (not recorded which).

This clonotype was seen a handful of times. The rearrangement joins TRBV12-3 or TRBV12-4 to TRBJ2-7; no clear D gene. The CDR3 is made up of 13 amino acids. V lost 4 bases and J 6 bases, leaving 13 bases between the germline ends. As DNA, the CDR3 is TGTGCCAGCAGTTCGCCCCAAGGGCTCGAGCAGTACTTC. This gives the protein CASSSPQGLEQYF.

The chain has TRBV4-3 and TRBJ2-7, with D possibly being TRBD2 (5 bases). Looked up from germline, CDR1 is LGHNA and CDR2 is YSLEER. V was pared by 0 bases and J by 0 bases, with 9 bases between. The CDR3 covers 15 residues. Here the CDR3 reads CASSQDNGGSYEQYF. CDR3 DNA sequence: TGCGCCAGCAGCCAAGACAATGGAGGCTCCTACGAGCAGTACTTC.

The CDR3 sequence is CASSPPIWTGEMYF. The CDR3 nucleotides are TGTGCCAGCTCACCACCGATTTGGACAGGAGAAATGTATTTT. This chain connects TRBV18 to TRBJ2-3; 7 bases are shared with TRBD1. The CDR3 length is 14 residues. The J segment lost 14 bases and the V segment lost 0 bases, leaving 11 bases of the junction unmatched. Per the germline V gene, CDR1 is KGHSH and CDR2 is LQKENI.

This clonotype occurred once. This sequence joins TRBV7-9 and TRBJ2-3, with TRBD1 as a possible D gene (5 bases). Looked up from germline, CDR1 is SEHNR and CDR2 is FQNEAQ (reference sequence). This CDR3 is 13 amino acids long. The germline V and J ends were trimmed by 0 bases and 7 bases, with 8 bases remaining between them. CDR3 DNA sequence: TGTGCCAGCAGCTTAGCAGGGGATAATACGCAGTATTTT. As protein: CASSLAGDNTQYF.

This clonotype was counted a few times. The gene calls are TRBV12-3 or TRBV12-4 and TRBJ2-1; D ambiguous. The CDR3 runs to 11 residues. Between the trimmed V and J ends, which lost 3 bases and 10 bases, there was a span of 7 bases. The CDR3 sequence is CASSFLDEQFF. DNA of the CDR3: TGTGCCAGCAGTTTCCTGGACGAGCAGTTCTTC.

This clonotype was seen a few times. The gene calls are TRBV24-1 and TRBJ2-5; D gene uncertain. V shed 6 bases and J shed 5 bases, with 12 bases lying between them. The germline V gene encodes CDR1 KGHDR and CDR2 SFDVKD. This CDR3 is built from 13 residues. The CDR3 DNA follows: TGTGCCACCAGTCGGCAAGACTGGGAGACCCAGTACTTC. Translated, it gives CATSRQDWETQYF.

A remark on this clonotype: The junction departs from germline at one end; a sequencing error may be responsible. The chain links TRBV29-1 to TRBJ2-3; D could derive from TRBD1 or TRBD2 (7 bases each). This CDR3 region has 11 residues. Germline CDR1 is SQVTM and CDR2 is ANQGSEA. CDR3 loop: CSVEDRGRGSF. CDR3 nucleotides: TGCAGCGTTGAAGATAGGGGGCGGGGGTCGTTT.

J is TRBJ2-7 and V is TRBV5-6, with 8 bases aligning to TRBD1. V lost 6 bases and J lost 5; bases outside the gene matches: 16. The germline V gene has CDR1 SGHDT and CDR2 YYEEEE. The CDR3 runs 16 residues. The CDR3: CASTLDLGTGFNEQYF. The CDR3 DNA follows: TGTGCCAGCACCTTAGACCTGGGGACAGGATTTAACGAGCAGTACTTC.

V is TRBV29-1 and J is TRBJ2-2, with D possibly TRBD1 on 6 matching bases. CDR3 length: 15 amino acids. The V and J ends lost 3 bases and 0 bases respectively, with 11 bases between them. The germline gives CDR1 SQVTM, CDR2 ANQGSEA. The CDR3 coding sequence is TGCAGCGTTGATCAGGGGTTTACGAACACCGGGGAGCTGTTTTTT. It translates to CSVDQGFTNTGELFF.

The table lists this clonotype with a few counts. This chain joins TRBV20-1 and TRBJ2-7, with TRBD2 identical over 7 bases. CDR3 length: 15 amino acids. Looked up from germline, CDR1 is DFQATT and CDR2 is SNEGSKA (reference sequence). The J segment lost 4 bases and the V segment lost 0 bases, leaving 9 bases of the junction unmatched. CDR3 nucleotide sequence: TGCAGTGCTAGAGATCTTCGCGGGAGTCTATACGAGCAGTACTTC. Translating gives CSARDLRGSLYEQYF.

The sample holds a few counts of this clonotype. The chain has TRBV7-9 and TRBJ2-1; 12 bases match TRBD2. Germline V gene data show CDR1 as SEHNR and CDR2 as FQNEAQ (reference sequence). The junction had 9 bases not matched to a gene; V was cut back by 3 bases and J by 6 bases. This CDR3 spans 17 amino acids. The CDR3 loop is CASSLRTSGIVGNEQFF. In DNA form, the CDR3 reads TGTGCCAGCAGCTTGCGGACTAGCGGGATAGTGGGCAATGAGCAGTTCTTC.

The chain combines TRBV20-1 with TRBJ2-1; D perhaps matches TRBD1 (5 bases). The CDR3 has 13 residues. Trimming cost V 0 bases and J 10 bases, with 13 bases left between them. CDR1 DFQATT and CDR2 SNEGSKA come from the germline V gene (reference sequence). CDR3 sequence (DNA): TGCAGTGCTAGAGATCTGTCAGGGCGAGAGCAGTTCTTC. This codes for CSARDLSGREQFF.

This clonotype showed up just a few times. This sequence joins TRBV5-1 and TRBJ2-5; 10 bases map to TRBD1. With V trimmed by 5 bases and J by 5 bases, 3 bases remained unmatched. The length of the CDR3 is 13 residues. The germline V gene encodes CDR1 SGHRS and CDR2 YFSETQ. This CDR3 reads CASRTGGWETQYF. CDR3 bases: TGCGCCAGCAGGACAGGGGGCTGGGAGACCCAGTACTTC.

This clonotype has at least ten counts. J is TRBJ2-7 and V is TRBV4-2; D tentatively reads TRBD1 or TRBD2 (5 bases each). CDR3 size: 17 residues. In germline, CDR1 is LGHNA, CDR2 YNFKEQ. The V end lost 0 bases, the J end lost 0 bases, and 15 bases lay between the germline ends. In nucleotides, the CDR3 is TGTGCCAGCAGCCAAGATCTACTCCCAGGGACCTCCTACGAGCAGTACTTC. Its translation: CASSQDLLPGTSYEQYF.

The chain uses TRBV7-6 and TRBJ2-5; 10 bases map to TRBD1. V shed 2 bases, J shed 2 bases, and the junction held 8 bases outside the gene matches. Per the germline V gene, CDR1 is SGHVS and CDR2 is FNYEAQ. The CDR3 contains 17 residues. In DNA, the CDR3 is TGTGCCAGCAGCTTAAGTTACGGGACAGGGGTACAAGAGACCCAGTACTTC. This gives the protein CASSLSYGTGVQETQYF.

This clonotype was counted ten times or more. V is TRBV10-3 and J is TRBJ2-3; a weak D match, TRBD1 (5 bases). The germline V and J ends were trimmed by 5 bases and 2 bases, with 14 bases remaining between them. The CDR3 consists of 15 residues. In germline, CDR1 is ENHRY, CDR2 SYGVKD. This chain's CDR3 is CAISIDSRYTDTQYF. The DNA of the CDR3 is TGTGCCATCAGTATAGACAGCCGTTACACAGATACGCAGTATTTT.

The V call is TRBV12-3 or TRBV12-4, the J call TRBJ2-1; weak D call: TRBD2 (5 bases). The CDR3 loop spans 13 amino acids. Trimming cost V 7 bases and J 7 bases, with 14 bases left between them. The CDR3 is CASTHSLVNEQFF. DNA for the CDR3: TGTGCCAGCACCCACTCACTAGTAAATGAGCAGTTCTTC.

This clonotype was observed at least ten times. The V gene is TRBV12-3 or TRBV12-4, the J gene TRBJ2-1; D call uncertain. Trimming took off 2 bases at V and 6 bases at J, with 2 bases between the two ends. The CDR3 is made up of 11 amino acids. The CDR3 DNA reads TGTGCCAGCAGTTTAACCAATGAGCAGTTCTTC. As protein: CASSLTNEQFF.

This clonotype was recorded a few times. The chain combines TRBV7-9 with TRBJ1-4; 8 bases line up with TRBD1. CDR1 and CDR2 from the germline V gene are SEHNR and FQNEAQ (reference sequence). The V gene end was trimmed by 5 bases and the J gene end by 4 bases; junction bases not matched to a gene: 9. The CDR3 extends over 16 amino acids. In DNA, the CDR3 is TGTGCCAGCAGCCACACAGGACAGGGCCTTAATGAAAAACTGTTTTTT. It yields the protein CASSHTGQGLNEKLFF.

This clonotype was counted a single time. The chain couples TRBV2 to TRBJ1-5, with 9 bases identical to TRBD1. This CDR3 comprises 16 residues. Per the germline V gene, CDR1 is SNHLY and CDR2 is FYNNEI. The V segment lost 6 bases and the J segment 3 bases; nucleotides outside the gene matches: 9. In DNA form, the CDR3 reads TGTGCCAGCAGGGGGGACAGGGAGGTTAACAATCAGCCCCAGCATTTT. Translated, it gives CASRGDREVNNQPQHF.

The chain combines TRBV29-1 with TRBJ2-7; D is ambiguous. This CDR3 is built from 11 residues. Germline lookup yields CDR1 SQVTM and CDR2 ANQGSEA. V lost 3 bases and J 4 bases, leaving 7 bases between the germline ends. CDR3 nucleotide sequence: TGCAGCGTTGAGGCAGGATACGAGCAGTACTTC. Its translation: CSVEAGYEQYF.

The rearrangement joins TRBV3-1 to TRBJ2-2; possible D gene TRBD2, 6 bases. Germline V gene data show CDR1 as LGHDT and CDR2 as YNNKEL (reference sequence). The CDR3 sequence is 15 residues long. V was shortened by 2 bases and J by 6 bases, with 13 bases between the two germline ends. CDR3 coding DNA: TGTGCCAGCAGCCAATTTGGAGGGCGTCCCGGGGAGCTGTTTTTT. Translating it yields CASSQFGGRPGELFF.

The chain couples TRBV4-1 to TRBJ2-7; 8 bases map to TRBD2. V lost 4 bases to trimming and J lost 0 bases; unmatched junction nucleotides: 5. Per germline, CDR1 MGHRA and CDR2 YSYEKL. The CDR3 has 15 amino acids. Here the CDR3 DNA reads TGCGCCAGCAGCCTGACTAGCGAGGGCTCCTACGAGCAGTACTTC. It translates to CASSLTSEGSYEQYF.

The chain uses TRBV4-1 and TRBJ2-7, with 8 nucleotides matching TRBD1. Germline-derived CDR1 and CDR2 are MGHRA and YSYEKL. The CDR3 contains 16 residues. V lost 3 bases, J lost 7 bases, and 14 bases stayed unmatched. The CDR3 DNA reads TGCGCCAGCAGCCATCCACCGGGACAGGTGGGATGGGAGCAGTACTTC. Translation gives CASSHPPGQVGWEQYF.

J is TRBJ2-3 and V is TRBV5-6; maybe TRBD2 (6 bases). V lost 1 base and J 1 base, leaving 16 bases between the germline ends. Germline CDR1 reads SGHDT; CDR2 reads YYEEEE. The CDR3 consists of 17 residues. The DNA of the CDR3 is TGTGCCAGCAGCTTGCCGGGACTCCCCCTTGGCACAGATACGCAGTATTTT. Residues: CASSLPGLPLGTDTQYF.

This chain links TRBV7-9 with TRBJ2-3, with TRBD2 matching over 8 bases. The CDR3 has 15 residues. Germline-derived CDR1 and CDR2 are SEHNR and FQNEAQ (reference sequence). J lost 2 bases, V lost 4 bases, and 5 bases had no gene match. DNA of the CDR3: TGTGCCAGCAGCTCAACTAGCGGAGACACAGATACGCAGTATTTT. Residues: CASSSTSGDTDTQYF.

The J gene is TRBJ2-1, the V gene TRBV5-6; D ambiguous. The CDR3 has 11 amino acids. The germline V and J ends were trimmed by 4 bases and 5 bases, with 4 bases remaining between them. Germline V CDR1 and CDR2: SGHDT, YYEEEE. The CDR3 spells CASSQNNEQFF. The CDR3 bases are TGTGCCAGCAGCCAAAACAATGAGCAGTTCTTC. Drawing the rest from reference TRBV5-6 and TRBJ2-1, the complete variable domain is DAGVTQSPTHLIKTRGQQVTLRCSPKSGHDTVSWYQQALGQGPQFIFQYYEEEERQRGNFPDRFSGHQFPNYSSELNVNALLLGDSALYLCASSQNNEQFFGPGTRLTVL.

Many counts were recorded for this clonotype. The gene calls are TRBV5-1 and TRBJ2-7, with D perhaps matching TRBD2 (6 bases). Per the germline V gene, CDR1 is SGHRS and CDR2 is YFSETQ. Trimming removed 0 bases from V and 3 bases from J, with 13 bases in between. This CDR3 comprises 15 residues. This CDR3 reads CASSLAMGGGYEQYF. DNA for the CDR3: TGCGCCAGCAGCTTGGCCATGGGGGGAGGCTACGAGCAGTACTTC.

This clonotype was seen only a few times. This chain joins TRBV6-5 and TRBJ2-5, with 9 positions matching TRBD1. Losses at the gene ends were 2 bases for V and 5 bases for J; bases not matched to a gene: 3. This CDR3 is 14 amino acids long. Germline values: CDR1 MNHEY, CDR2 SVGAGI. The CDR3 DNA is TGTGCCAGCAGTTACACGACAGGGGGTGAGACCCAGTACTTC. Amino acids: CASSYTTGGETQYF.

The sample holds a few counts of this clonotype. The rearrangement links TRBV14 to TRBJ2-1, with TRBD2 matching 7 bases. The length of the CDR3 is 16 residues. After removal of 0 bases from V and 3 bases from J, the junction contained 5 bases not matched to a gene. Germline V gene lookup returns CDR1 SGHDN and CDR2 FVKESK. In DNA, the CDR3 is TGTGCCAGCAGCCAAGATATGCGGGAGTTCTACAATGAGCAGTTCTTC. Its translation: CASSQDMREFYNEQFF. The whole variable domain, filled in from reference TRBV14 and TRBJ2-1, reads EAGVTQFPSHSVIEKGQTVTLRCDPISGHDNLYWYRRVMGKEIKFLLHFVKESKQDESGMPNNRFLAERTGGTYSTLKVQPAELEDSGVYFCASSQDMREFYNEQFFGPGTRLTVL.

This chain uses TRBV6-1 with TRBJ2-5; 12 nucleotides align to TRBD2. This CDR3 is 16 amino acids long. V lost 5 bases, J lost 0 bases, and 4 bases stayed unmatched. In germline, CDR1 is MNHNS, CDR2 SASEGT. CDR3 region: CASSQTSGGYQETQYF. Written as DNA, the CDR3 is TGTGCCAGCAGTCAAACTAGCGGGGGGTACCAAGAGACCCAGTACTTC.

The V gene is TRBV10-3, the J gene TRBJ2-7; 12 bases map to TRBD2. Trimming cost V 2 bases and J 2 bases; bases outside gene matches: 7. The CDR3 loop spans 17 amino acids. CDR1 is ENHRY, CDR2 SYGVKD, per germline. Here the CDR3 DNA reads TGTGCCATCAGTGAGCCCTCACGGACTAGCGGGACCTACGAGCAGTACTTC. Its protein is CAISEPSRTSGTYEQYF.